These T cell receptor beta chains were read from a single sample in a study of identical twins' blood T cells. TCRdb reprocessed the 5' RACE reads via MiXCR and lists one record per CDR3 protein. The data show about 370,000 distinct CDR3 sequences, with about 28% seen just once and roughly 5.5% held by the top ten. Specimen: PBMCs. Receptors originate from a woman between 18 and 50 years old in good health. The CDR3 runs from the conserved cysteine through the conserved F or W.

V gene,CDR3 length,CDR3 protein
TRBV5-1,15,CASSAQGGTNTEAFF
TRBV29-1,15,CSSSRGLAGSNEQFF
TRBV6-4,13,CASKIAGNNEQFF
TRBV11-2,15,CASSSAGGIYNEQFF
TRBV5-1,15,CASSPRPDQHNEQLF
TRBV6-6,15,CASKKTGGNTGELFF
TRBV10-3,15,CAISDPAGESYEQYF
TRBV10-2,12,CASSDRVGELFF
TRBV3-1,14,CASSQTDVNEKLFF
TRBV5-6,16,CASSDSFGGAYNEQFF
TRBV20-1,16,CSARASWSPLNTEAFF
TRBV12-3/TRBV12-4,14,CASSLAGGFGGYTF
TRBV29-1,15,CSVAEGQGYNQPQHF
TRBV20-1,17,CSATIYPSRTFTDTQYF
TRBV6-6,12,CASSYVFDEQYF
TRBV7-2,13,CASSYRGGQPQHF
TRBV7-2,13,CASIPTGNTEAFF
TRBV29-1,13,CSVERGGSSEAFF
TRBV29-1,14,CSAETGVHTGELFF
TRBV5-1,20,CASSLARSKGQNSLGTEAFF
TRBV11-2,16,CASSLGREGDTDTRYF
TRBV20-1,12,CSAGRVSDTQYF
TRBV3-1,15,CASRAGGSNTGELFF
TRBV20-1,14,CSARHGTGLTEAFF
TRBV10-3,13,CATIPGSGNTIYF
TRBV12-3/TRBV12-4,14,CASRTEGRFKGYTF
TRBV7-7,16,CASSQEPGVSYNEQFF
TRBV5-1,14,CASSLVSGEDEQYF
TRBV6-6,17,CASNNERRQSNNQPQHF
TRBV12-3/TRBV12-4,13,CASRPRLVETQYF
TRBV20-1,10,CSARDAATFF
TRBV5-1,15,CASSLDRGDTDTQYF
TRBV11-2,16,CASCCRGSSTYNEQFF
TRBV20-1,14,CGAGRGRFNQPQHF
TRBV7-9,15,CASSPPGQLNYGYTF
TRBV20-1,13,CSACERVLNEQYF
TRBV20-1,16,CSARGGQGGANEKLFF
TRBV5-6,14,CASRPDPGYGGYTF
TRBV10-3,14,CAISAGRGSDTQYF
TRBV12-3/TRBV12-4,14,CASKADRGDTEAFF
TRBV19,15,CASSGVHGSNQPQHF
TRBV19,13,CASSIQGTDTQYF
TRBV7-9,15,CASSLIGTGGTEAFF
TRBV11-2,15,CASALTGSIGNTIYF
TRBV5-1,13,CASSLTEAAGYTF
TRBV25-1,15,CASSATGEAYNEQFF
TRBV27,12,CASFKTSYGYTF
TRBV5-1,15,CASSLTLGLMYEQYF
TRBV2,14,CASSFQGFDNEQFF
TRBV20-1,13,CSALLAGVPEQYF
TRBV2,13,CASSVEGETEAFF
TRBV29-1,12,CSARGSDTEAFF
TRBV9,14,CASSSGGGRAEAFF